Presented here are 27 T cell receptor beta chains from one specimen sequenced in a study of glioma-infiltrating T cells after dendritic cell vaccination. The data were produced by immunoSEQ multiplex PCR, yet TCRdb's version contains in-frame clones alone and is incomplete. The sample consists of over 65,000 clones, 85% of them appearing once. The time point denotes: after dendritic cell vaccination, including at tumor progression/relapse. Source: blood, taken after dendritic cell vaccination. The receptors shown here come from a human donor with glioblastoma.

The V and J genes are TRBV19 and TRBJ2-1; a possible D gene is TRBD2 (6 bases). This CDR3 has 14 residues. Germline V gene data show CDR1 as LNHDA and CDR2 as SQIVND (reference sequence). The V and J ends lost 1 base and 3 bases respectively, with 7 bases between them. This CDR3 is CASSIGGDYNEQFF. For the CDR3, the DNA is TGTGCCAGTAGTATAGGGGGGGACTACAATGAGCAGTTCTTC.

The CDR3 spells CASSPRDSFTYEQYF. The CDR3 region has the DNA TGTGCCAGCAGCCCCCGGGACAGCTTTACCTACGAGCAGTACTTC. The rearrangement links TRBV7-9 to TRBJ2-7; 7 bases align to TRBD1. Losses at the gene ends were 5 bases for V and 2 bases for J; bases not matched to a gene: 9. CDR3 size: 15 residues. CDR1 and CDR2 from the germline V gene are SEHNR and FQNEAQ (reference sequence).

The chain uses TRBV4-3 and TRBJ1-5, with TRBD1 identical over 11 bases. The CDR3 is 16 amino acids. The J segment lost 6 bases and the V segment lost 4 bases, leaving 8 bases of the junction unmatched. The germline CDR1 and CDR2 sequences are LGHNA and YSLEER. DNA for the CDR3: TGCGCCAGCAGCCTCGTGTGGACAGGGGGCGTTCAGCCCCAGCATTTT. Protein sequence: CASSLVWTGGVQPQHF.

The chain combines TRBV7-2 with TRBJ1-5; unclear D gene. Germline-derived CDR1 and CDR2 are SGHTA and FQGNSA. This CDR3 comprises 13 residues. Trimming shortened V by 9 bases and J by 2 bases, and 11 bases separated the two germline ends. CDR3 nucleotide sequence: TGTGCCAGTGGCCCTGTCGGCAATCAGCCCCAGCATTTT. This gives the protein CASGPVGNQPQHF. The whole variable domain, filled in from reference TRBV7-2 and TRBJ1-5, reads GAGVSQSPSNKVTEKGKDVELRCDPISGHTALYWYRQSLGQGLEFLIYFQGNSAPDKSGLPSDRFSAERTGGSVSTLTIQRTQQEDSAVYLCASGPVGNQPQHFGDGTRLSIL.

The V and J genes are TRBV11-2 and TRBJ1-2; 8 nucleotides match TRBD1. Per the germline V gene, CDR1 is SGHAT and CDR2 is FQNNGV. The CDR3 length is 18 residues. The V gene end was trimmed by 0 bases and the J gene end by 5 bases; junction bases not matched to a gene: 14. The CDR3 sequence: CASSLDSGQGAREYGYTF. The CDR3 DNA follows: TGTGCCAGCAGCTTAGATTCGGGGCAGGGGGCGAGAGAATATGGCTACACCTTC.

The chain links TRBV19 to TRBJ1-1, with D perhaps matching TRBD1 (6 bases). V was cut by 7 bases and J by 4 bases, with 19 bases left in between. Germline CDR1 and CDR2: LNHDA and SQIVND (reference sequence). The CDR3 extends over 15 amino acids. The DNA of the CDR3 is TGTGCCAGTAAAATGGGGTGGGGGCTCGGCACTGAAGCTTTCTTT. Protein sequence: CASKMGWGLGTEAFF.

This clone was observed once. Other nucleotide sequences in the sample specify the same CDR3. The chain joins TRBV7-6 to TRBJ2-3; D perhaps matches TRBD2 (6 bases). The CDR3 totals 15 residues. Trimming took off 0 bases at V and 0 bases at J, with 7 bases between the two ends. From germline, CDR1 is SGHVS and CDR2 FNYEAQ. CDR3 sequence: CASSLAGGSTDTQYF. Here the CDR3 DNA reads TGTGCCAGCAGCTTAGCGGGGGGTAGCACAGATACGCAGTATTTT.

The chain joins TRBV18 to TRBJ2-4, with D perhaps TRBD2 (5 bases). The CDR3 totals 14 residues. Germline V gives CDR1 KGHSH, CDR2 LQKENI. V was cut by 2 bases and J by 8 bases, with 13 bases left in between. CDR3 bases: TGTGCCAGCTCACCAAATCCCACCGGGGACATTCAGTACTTC. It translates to CASSPNPTGDIQYF.

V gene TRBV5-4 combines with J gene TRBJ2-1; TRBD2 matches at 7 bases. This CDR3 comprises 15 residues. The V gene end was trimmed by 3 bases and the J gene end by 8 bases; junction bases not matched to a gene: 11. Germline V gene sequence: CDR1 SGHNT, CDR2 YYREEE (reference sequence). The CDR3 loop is CASSSRDYVDHEQFF. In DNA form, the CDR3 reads TGTGCCAGCAGCTCCCGGGACTACGTTGATCATGAGCAGTTCTTC.

The CDR3 DNA reads TGCGCCAGCAGCTCCGGGACAGGGTGGGAGACCCAGTACTTC. Translation: CASSSGTGWETQYF. The rearrangement joins TRBV5-1 to TRBJ2-5, with 9 bases lining up with TRBD1. From germline, CDR1 is SGHRS and CDR2 YFSETQ. After removal of 3 bases from V and 5 bases from J, the junction contained 5 bases not matched to a gene. The CDR3 extends over 14 amino acids.

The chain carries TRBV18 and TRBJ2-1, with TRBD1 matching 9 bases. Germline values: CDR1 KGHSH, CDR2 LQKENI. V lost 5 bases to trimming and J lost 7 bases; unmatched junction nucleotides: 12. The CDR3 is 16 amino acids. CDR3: CASSEGQGHFVNEQFF. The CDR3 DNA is TGTGCCAGCTCAGAGGGACAGGGTCATTTTGTGAATGAGCAGTTCTTC.

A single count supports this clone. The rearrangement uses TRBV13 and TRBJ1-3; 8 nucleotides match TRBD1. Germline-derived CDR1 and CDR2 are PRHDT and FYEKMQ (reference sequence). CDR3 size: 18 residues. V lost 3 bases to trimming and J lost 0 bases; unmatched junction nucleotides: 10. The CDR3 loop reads CASSLGQAMLSSGNTIYF. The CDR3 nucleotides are TGTGCCAGCAGCTTGGGACAGGCGATGCTCAGCTCTGGAAACACCATATATTTT.

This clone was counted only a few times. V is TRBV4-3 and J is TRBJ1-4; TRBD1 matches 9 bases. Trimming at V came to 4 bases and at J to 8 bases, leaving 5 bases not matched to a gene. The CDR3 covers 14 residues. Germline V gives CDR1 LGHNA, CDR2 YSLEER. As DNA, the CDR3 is TGCGCCAGCAGCCCGGGACAGGGTTGGGAAAAACTGTTTTTT. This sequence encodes CASSPGQGWEKLFF.

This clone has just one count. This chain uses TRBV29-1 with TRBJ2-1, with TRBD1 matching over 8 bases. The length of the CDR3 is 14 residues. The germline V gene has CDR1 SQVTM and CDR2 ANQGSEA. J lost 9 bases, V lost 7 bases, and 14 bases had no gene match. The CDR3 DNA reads TGCAGCGCCCAGGACAGGGTAGGATTCAGTGAGCAGTTCTTC. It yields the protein CSAQDRVGFSEQFF.

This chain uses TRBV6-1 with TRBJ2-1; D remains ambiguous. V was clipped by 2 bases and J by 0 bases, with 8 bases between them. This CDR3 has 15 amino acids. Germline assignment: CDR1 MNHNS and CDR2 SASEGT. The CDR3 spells CASSELWSSYNEQFF. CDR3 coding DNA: TGTGCCAGCAGTGAACTGTGGAGCTCCTACAATGAGCAGTTCTTC.

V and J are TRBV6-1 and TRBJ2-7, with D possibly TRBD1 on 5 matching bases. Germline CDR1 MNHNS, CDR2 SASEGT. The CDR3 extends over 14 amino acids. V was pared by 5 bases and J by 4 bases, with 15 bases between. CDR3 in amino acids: CASSLGAGLYEQYF. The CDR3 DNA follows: TGTGCCAGCAGTTTAGGGGCCGGGTTATACGAGCAGTACTTC.

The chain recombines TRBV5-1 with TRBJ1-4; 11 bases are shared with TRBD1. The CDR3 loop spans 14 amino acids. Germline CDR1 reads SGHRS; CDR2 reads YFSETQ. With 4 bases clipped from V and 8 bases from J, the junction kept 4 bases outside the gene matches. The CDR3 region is CASSPGTGGEKLFF. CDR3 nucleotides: TGCGCCAGCAGCCCAGGGACAGGGGGGGAAAAACTGTTTTTT.

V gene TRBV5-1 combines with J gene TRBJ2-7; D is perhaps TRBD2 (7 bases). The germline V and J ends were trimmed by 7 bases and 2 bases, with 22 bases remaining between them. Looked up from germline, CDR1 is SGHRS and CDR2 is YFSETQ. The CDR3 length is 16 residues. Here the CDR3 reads CASRGGPGEGPYEQYF. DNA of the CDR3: TGCGCCAGCCGAGGGGGGCCTGGGGAGGGGCCCTACGAGCAGTACTTC.

The chain's CDR3 is CASSPYQGNTEAFF. The DNA of the CDR3 is TGTGCCAGCAGCCCGTATCAGGGGAACACTGAAGCTTTCTTT. The chain joins TRBV7-9 to TRBJ1-1; D perhaps matches TRBD1 (5 bases). Trimming left V 5 bases short and J 1 base short, with 11 bases between. There are 14 residues in the CDR3. CDR1 and CDR2 (germline): SEHNR, FQNEAQ (reference sequence).

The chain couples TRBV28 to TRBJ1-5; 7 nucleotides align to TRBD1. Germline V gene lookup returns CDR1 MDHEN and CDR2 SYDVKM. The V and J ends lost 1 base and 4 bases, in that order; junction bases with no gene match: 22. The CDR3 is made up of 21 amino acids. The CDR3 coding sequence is TGTGCCAGCAGTTTATTTCAGAGAGGGCTGGGACAGCGACCTATTAATCAGCCCCAGCATTTT. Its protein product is CASSLFQRGLGQRPINQPQHF.

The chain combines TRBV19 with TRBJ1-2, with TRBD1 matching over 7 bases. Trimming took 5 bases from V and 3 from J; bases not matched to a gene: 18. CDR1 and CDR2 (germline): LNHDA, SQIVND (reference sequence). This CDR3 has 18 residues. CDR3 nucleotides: TGTGCCAGTAGTGGCAACCGGGGACAGAGGGCTTCCCACTATGGCTACACCTTC. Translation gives CASSGNRGQRASHYGYTF.

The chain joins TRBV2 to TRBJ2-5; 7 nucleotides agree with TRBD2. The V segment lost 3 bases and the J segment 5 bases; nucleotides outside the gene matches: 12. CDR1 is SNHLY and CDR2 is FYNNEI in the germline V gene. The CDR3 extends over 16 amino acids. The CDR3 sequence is CASSESPAGVSETQYF. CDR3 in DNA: TGTGCCAGCAGTGAGAGTCCCGCGGGGGTCAGCGAGACCCAGTACTTC. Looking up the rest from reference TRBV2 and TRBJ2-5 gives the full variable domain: EPEVTQTPSHQVTQMGQEVILRCVPISNHLYFYWYRQILGQKVEFLVSFYNNEISEKSEIFDDQFSVERPDGSNFTLKIRSTKLEDSAMYFCASSESPAGVSETQYFGPGTRLLVL.

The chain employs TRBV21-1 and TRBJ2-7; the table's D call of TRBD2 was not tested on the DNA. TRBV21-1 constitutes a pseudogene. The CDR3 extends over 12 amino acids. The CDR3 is CASSNVSVEQYF. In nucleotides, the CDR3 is TGTGCCAGCAGCAACGTGTCCGTCGAGCAGTACTTC.

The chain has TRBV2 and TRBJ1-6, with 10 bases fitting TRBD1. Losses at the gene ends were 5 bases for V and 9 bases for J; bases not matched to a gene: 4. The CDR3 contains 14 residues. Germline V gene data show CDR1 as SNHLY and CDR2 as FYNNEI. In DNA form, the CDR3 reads TGTGCCAGCAGTTCGGACAGGGGGGTTTCACCCCTCCACTTT. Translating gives CASSSDRGVSPLHF. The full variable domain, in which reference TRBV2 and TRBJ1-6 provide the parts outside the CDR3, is EPEVTQTPSHQVTQMGQEVILRCVPISNHLYFYWYRQILGQKVEFLVSFYNNEISEKSEIFDDQFSVERPDGSNFTLKIRSTKLEDSAMYFCASSSDRGVSPLHFGNGTRLTVT.

The CDR3 nucleotides read TGCGCCAGCAGCTTACAACAGGGGGGTAGATACGAGCAGTACTTC. It encodes CASSLQQGGRYEQYF. This chain joins TRBV5-1 and TRBJ2-7; TRBD1 matches at 8 bases. The germline gives CDR1 SGHRS, CDR2 YFSETQ. The CDR3 is made up of 15 amino acids. V dropped 2 bases and J dropped 4; count of bases not matched to a gene: 8.

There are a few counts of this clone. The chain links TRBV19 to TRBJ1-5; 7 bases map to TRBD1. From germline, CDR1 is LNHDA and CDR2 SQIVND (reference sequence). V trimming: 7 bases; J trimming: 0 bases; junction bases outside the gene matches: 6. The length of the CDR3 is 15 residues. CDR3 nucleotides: TGTGCCAGTAAAAACAGGGGAAATAGCAATCAGCCCCAGCATTTT. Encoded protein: CASKNRGNSNQPQHF.

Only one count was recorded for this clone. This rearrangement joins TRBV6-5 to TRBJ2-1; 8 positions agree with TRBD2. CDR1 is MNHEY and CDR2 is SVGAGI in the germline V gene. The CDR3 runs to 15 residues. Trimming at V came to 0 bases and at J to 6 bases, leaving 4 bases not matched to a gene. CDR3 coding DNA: TGTGCCAGCAGTTACTCAAGCGGGAGACCCAATGAGCAGTTCTTC. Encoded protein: CASSYSSGRPNEQFF.